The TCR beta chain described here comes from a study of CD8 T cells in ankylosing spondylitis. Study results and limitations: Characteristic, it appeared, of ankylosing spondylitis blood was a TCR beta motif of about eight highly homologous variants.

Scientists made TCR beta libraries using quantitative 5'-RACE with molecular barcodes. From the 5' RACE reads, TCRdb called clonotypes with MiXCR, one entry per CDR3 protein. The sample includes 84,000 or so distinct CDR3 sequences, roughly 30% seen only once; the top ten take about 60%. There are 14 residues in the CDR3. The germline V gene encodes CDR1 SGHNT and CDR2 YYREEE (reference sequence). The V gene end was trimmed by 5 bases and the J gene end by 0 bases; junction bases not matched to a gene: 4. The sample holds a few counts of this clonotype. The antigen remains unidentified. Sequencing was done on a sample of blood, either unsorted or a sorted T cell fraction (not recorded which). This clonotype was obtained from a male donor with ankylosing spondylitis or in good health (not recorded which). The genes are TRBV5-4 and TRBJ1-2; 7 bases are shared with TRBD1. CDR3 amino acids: CASRLTGTNYGYTF. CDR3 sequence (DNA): TGTGCCAGCAGGCTGACAGGGACTAACTATGGCTACACCTTC.